The entry below describes one T cell receptor (beta chain). Antigen specificity is unknown. The sample belongs to a study of T cell responses to AZD1222 COVID-19 vaccine. Study conclusions and caveats: Distributed over spike, vaccine-associated CD4 TCRs predominated at 160-218 and 743-854.

Assay used: immunoSEQ multiplex PCR; TCRdb lists only in-frame clones, some missing. The repertoire has some 180,000 clones, almost 90% of them found once; the top ten carry 0.4% to 0.5%. Here the sequenced sample was peripheral blood, taken on day 0 of AZD1222 vaccination. The receptor was derived from an adult in good health.

The CDR3 region has the DNA TGTGCCAGCAGCGTAGGGGGACCGGCCGGTGCGGCCCAGTACTTC. Amino acids: CASSVGGPAGAAQYF. This chain links TRBV9 with TRBJ2-5, with D perhaps being TRBD1 or TRBD2 (5 bases each). CDR1 is SGDLS and CDR2 is YYNGEE in the germline V gene. Trimming pared 0 bases from V and 9 bases from J, leaving 18 bases between. The CDR3 is 15 amino acids.